This T cell receptor (beta chain) was recovered during a study of T cells in tumors after PD-1 blockade (dated by TCRdb to the late 2010s). Regarding the study in general: Patients with prior checkpoint blockade, systemic immunosuppressant use, or recent radiotherapy or other anti-cancer therapy within 4 weeks were excluded. Patients were treated with either pembrolizumab 200 mg every 3 weeks or cemiplimab 350 mg every 2 weeks. While on anti-PD-1 treatment, some of the patients also continued taking daily vismodegib 150 mg. An average of 113,528 TCR templates (range about 23,000-257,772) and 36,536 unique clonotypes was obtained for peripheral blood samples. Paired single-cell RNA and TCR sequencing was performed on site-matched tumors from BCC or SCC patients before and after anti-PD-1 therapy. Bulk TCR sequencing was performed on more than nine peripheral blood samples from a handful of patients to compare blood and tumor clonotypes. RECIST version 1.1 was used to evaluate clinical response.

The immunoSEQ platform was used for deep TCRbeta sequencing. Per the authors' processing: For further analysis, only productive rearrangements were exported out of the immunoSEQ Analyzer. T cell phenotypes were assigned to bulk TCRbeta clonotypes by matching the clonotypes to single-cell RNA+TCR-seq clones that had the same TCRbeta sequence. Clone enrichment in tumor was computed as tumor frequency divided by PBMC frequency from bulk TCR sequencing. TCRs were sorted with GLIPH into specificity groups, meaning clusters of distinct TCRs that share CDR3 motifs and likely recognize common antigens. TCRdb retrieved this table from immuneACCESS and kept in-frame rearrangements only. Not all clones are present; in checked studies, unresolved V genes account for under half, and no reason is known for the remainder. V and J calls and clone size are as listed in that table; D and trimming were resolved from the DNA. The sample table lists some 60,000 clones, around 80% of them with a count of one. Roughly an eighth of the sample is in the top ten clones.

From cysteine to phenylalanine, the CDR3 is 14 amino acids long. The sequence is cut down to CDR3 DNA, 42 bases in frame from base 1. CDR1 and CDR2, looked up from the germline V gene, are KGHSH and LQKENI. This clone has only a few counts. It lacks a known antigen. One end of the junction does not line up with germline, which may come from a read error. General conclusions and limits of the study: About two fifths of the TCR clonotypes from tumors also showed up in blood, and some novel exhausted tumor clones were present in pre-treatment blood, which suggests peripheral recruitment. Where the novel T cell clones came from was not determined, and possible sources could include lymphoid organs or rare unexpanded clones inside the tumor or in the tumor periphery.

In the paper's terms, the time point label means: before anti-PD-1 therapy. For bulk TCRbeta sequencing, genomic DNA was extracted from tumor biopsies or peripheral blood, and input amounts ranged from roughly 550 ng to 6,004 ng. Every patient had histologically proven advanced or metastatic basal or squamous cell carcinoma and was a poor candidate for surgical resection. Of the 10 or so patients making up the basal cell carcinoma cohort, seven or eight underwent bulk tumor TCR sequencing. The source was PBMCs, collected before anti-PD-1 treatment. The receptor was derived from a human donor with basal cell carcinoma. The chain employs TRBV18 and TRBJ1-2; TRBD1 is a weak D gene call, 5 bases matching. For the CDR3, the sequence is CASLPGRTNYGYTF. The bases read TGTGCCAGCTTACCAGGGAGAACTAACTATGGCTACACCTTC. The reference TRBV18 and TRBJ1-2 proteins fill in what lies around the CDR3, so the full variable domain reads NAGVMQNPRHLVRRRGQEARLRCSPMKGHSHVYWYRQLPEEGLKFMVYLQKENIIDESGMPKERFSAEFPKEGPSILRIQQVVRGDSAAYFCASLPGRTNYGYTFGSGTRLTVV.